Shown below are 11 T cell receptor beta chains from a single sample sequenced in a study of T cell responses to AZD1222 COVID-19 vaccine. The repertoire was sequenced with immunoSEQ multiplex PCR; TCRdb's copy has only in-frame clones and lacks some. The data show over 150,000 clones, around 92% seen once. This specimen was peripheral blood, taken on day 0 of AZD1222 vaccination. These receptors were obtained from an adult in good health.

The rearrangement links TRBV27 to TRBJ1-1, with D unresolved. V lost 6 bases and J 5 bases, leaving 22 bases between the germline ends. The germline V gene encodes CDR1 MNHEY and CDR2 SMNVEV (reference sequence). This CDR3 comprises 16 residues. The CDR3 loop is CASSQPRVGSVTEAFF. As DNA, the CDR3 is TGTGCCAGCAGCCAACCACGGGTGGGGTCAGTAACTGAAGCTTTCTTT.

This clone has a single count. The CDR3 region is CASSHKRGTASTDTQYF. The DNA of the CDR3 is TGTGCCAGCTCACATAAACGTGGGACAGCCAGCACAGATACGCAGTATTTT. This sequence joins TRBV19 and TRBJ2-3, with 7 bases identical to TRBD1. CDR1 is LNHDA, CDR2 SQIVND, per germline (reference sequence). This CDR3 comprises 17 residues. The ends lost 9 bases at V and 0 bases at J; junction bases unmatched: 15.

J is TRBJ1-2 and V is TRBV6-1; D perhaps matches TRBD1 (6 bases). The CDR3 length is 13 residues. Germline CDR1 reads MNHNS; CDR2 reads SASEGT. Trimming took off 9 bases at V and 0 bases at J, with 11 bases between the two ends. The CDR3 region has the DNA TGTGCCAGTCCCCGGACAGCTAACTATGGCTACACCTTC. Its protein product is CASPRTANYGYTF.

This clone has a handful of counts. The rearrangement joins TRBV4-3 to TRBJ1-2; 7 bases match TRBD1. Germline V gene data show CDR1 as LGHNA and CDR2 as YSLEER. With 6 bases clipped from V and 4 bases from J, the junction kept 8 bases outside the gene matches. The CDR3 spans 14 residues. This CDR3 reads CASSGDRAFYGYTF. The DNA for the CDR3 is TGCGCCAGCAGTGGAGACAGGGCCTTCTATGGCTACACCTTC.

V gene TRBV14 combines with J gene TRBJ2-2; a weak D match, TRBD2 (6 bases). The length of the CDR3 is 22 residues. The germline gives CDR1 SGHDN, CDR2 FVKESK. V lost 6 bases and J 3 bases, leaving 35 bases between the germline ends. In nucleotides, the CDR3 is TGTGCCAGCAGAAAAACCCACCTCAGGTTTTCGGGACTTTTTCCGGACACCGGGGAGCTGTTTTTT. It translates to CASRKTHLRFSGLFPDTGELFF.

The chain carries TRBV19 and TRBJ2-7, with 10 bases matching TRBD1. V shed 3 bases and J 6 bases; nucleotides not matched to a gene: 8. Per germline, CDR1 LNHDA and CDR2 SQIVND (reference sequence). CDR3 length: 15 amino acids. This chain's CDR3 is CASSMPPGQGSEQYF. DNA for the CDR3: TGTGCCAGTAGTATGCCCCCGGGACAGGGGTCCGAGCAGTACTTC.

CDR3 DNA: TGTGCCACCAGACAGGGGTTGGTAGGCACTGAAGCTTTCTTT. Protein sequence: CATRQGLVGTEAFF. The chain links TRBV2 to TRBJ1-1; 8 bases align to TRBD1. CDR3 length: 14 residues. Germline values: CDR1 SNHLY, CDR2 FYNNEI. V was clipped by 10 bases and J by 4 bases; unmatched bases: 11.

Written as DNA, the CDR3 is TGTGCCAGTAGTATAGCAACCGGGACCCTTCCCTACGAGCAGTACTTC. Amino acid sequence: CASSIATGTLPYEQYF. The chain has TRBV19 and TRBJ2-7; D assignment may be TRBD1 or TRBD2 (5 bases each). Germline CDR1 and CDR2: LNHDA and SQIVND (reference sequence). The V end was cut by 1 base, the J end by 2 bases, with 15 bases between. The CDR3 spans 16 residues.

V usage is TRBV28 and J usage is TRBJ1-1; the match to TRBD1 covers 8 bases. The CDR3 sequence is 16 residues long. With V trimmed by 3 bases and J by 5 bases, 11 bases remained unmatched. Germline V gene lookup returns CDR1 MDHEN and CDR2 SYDVKM. The CDR3 nucleotides read TGTGCCAGCAGTTTTTCCCGTATTACAGGGGGAACTGAAGCTTTCTTT. Translation gives CASSFSRITGGTEAFF.

The rearrangement uses TRBV5-1 and TRBJ1-3; D is perhaps TRBD1 (6 bases). Deletions cut 0 bases from V and 2 bases from J, with 9 bases between. The CDR3 extends over 15 amino acids. Germline V gene lookup returns CDR1 SGHRS and CDR2 YFSETQ. The CDR3 is CASSLGGGAGNTIYF. The CDR3 nucleotides read TGCGCCAGCAGCTTGGGAGGGGGAGCTGGAAACACCATATATTTT.

This clone was seen a single time. This chain joins TRBV7-9 and TRBJ2-3, with D maybe TRBD2 (5 bases). The CDR3 contains 15 residues. V dropped 0 bases and J dropped 0 bases, with 7 bases sitting between them. Germline V CDR1 and CDR2: SEHNR, FQNEAQ (reference sequence). DNA for the CDR3: TGTGCCAGCAGCTTAGCATCGGGGAGCACAGATACGCAGTATTTT. Amino acids: CASSLASGSTDTQYF.